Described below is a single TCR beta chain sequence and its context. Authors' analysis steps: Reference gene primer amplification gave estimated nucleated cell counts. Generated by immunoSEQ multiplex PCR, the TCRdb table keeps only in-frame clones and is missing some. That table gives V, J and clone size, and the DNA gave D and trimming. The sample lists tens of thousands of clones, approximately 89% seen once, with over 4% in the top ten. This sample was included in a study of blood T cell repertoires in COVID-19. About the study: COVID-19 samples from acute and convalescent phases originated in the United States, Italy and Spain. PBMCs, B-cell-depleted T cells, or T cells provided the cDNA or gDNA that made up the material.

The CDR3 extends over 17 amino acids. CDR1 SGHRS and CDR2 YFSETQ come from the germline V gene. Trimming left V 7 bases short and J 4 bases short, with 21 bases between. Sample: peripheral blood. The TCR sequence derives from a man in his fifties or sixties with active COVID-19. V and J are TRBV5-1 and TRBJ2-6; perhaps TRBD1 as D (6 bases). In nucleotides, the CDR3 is TGCGCCAGCCGCCCGACAGGCCTCCCGGGGGGGGCCAACGTCCTGACTTTC. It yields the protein CASRPTGLPGGANVLTF.